This T cell receptor beta chain was sequenced in a study of blood T cell repertoires in COVID-19 (dated by TCRdb to the early 2020s). A note on the overall study: The collaborator samples originated in the United States, Italy and Spain and spanned the acute and convalescent phases of COVID-19. Subjects who had been exposed to COVID-19, were actively infected with it, or had recovered from it provided the deeply sampled blood TCRbeta repertoires that made up the dataset. The prospective study material was composed of cDNA or gDNA derived from T cells, B-cell-depleted T cells, or PBMCs. Where available, HLA class I and class II types were taken from metadata supplied by the sample provider and were not determined by assay-based typing. The samples were drawn from the first 160 participants of the ongoing ImmuneRACE study and from 1,254 subjects provided by 6 global collaborators. A de-identified subject ID, COVID-19 status, age in years and sex were almost always included in the sample metadata. The repertoires were made available in a free public database intended to serve as a resource for research on the immune response to SARS-CoV-2.

The paper's findings and limits, for the study overall: The amount of clinical and demographic metadata varied by source and participant and was provided uncurated.

On this clone itself: Its antigen is still unknown. Per-base qualities were not stored, and no clone one base away is much larger.

TCRbeta CDR3 regions were amplified from genomic DNA using the immunoSEQ Assay, a bias-controlled multiplex PCR. The original methods were these. Nucleated cell counts per sample were estimated from amplification of reference gene primers within the assay. To quantify the absolute abundance of each unique TCRbeta CDR3 rearrangement, sequence reads were collapsed and filtered. Productive Simpson clonality was computed per sample as the square root of Simpson's diversity index over productive rearrangements. TCRdb took over this immuneACCESS table, retaining in-frame rearrangements with V and J assigned. Such tables are incomplete; in checked studies, under half of the missing clones stem from an unresolved V gene, and the remainder is unexplained. Clone size and the V and J calls come from that table; the DNA yielded D and trimming. The sample table holds around 93,000 clones, of which 60% to 85% were seen once. The biggest ten clones account for just under 10% of the sample.

Collaborating institutions collected whole blood in K2EDTA tubes following their own protocols. Collaborator samples were shipped for TCRbeta analysis as frozen whole blood, isolated PBMCs, or DNA extracted from either sample type. The sequencing sample was made of peripheral blood. The sequence was obtained from a woman older than 75 with acute or convalescent COVID-19.

The nucleotide sequence reads TGTGCCAGCAGTTACCGGCGGGATGAGCAGTTCTTC. Protein translation: CASSYRRDEQFF. The receptor chain draws on TRBV6-2 or TRBV6-3 and TRBJ2-1; perhaps TRBD2 is the D gene, with 5 bases matching. CDR1 and CDR2 are drawn from the germline V gene: MNHEY, SVGEGT. The V end loses 2 bases and the J end loses 8 bases, and a stretch of 7 bases separates them. The cysteine opens and the phenylalanine closes a CDR3 of 12 amino acids. The kept DNA is CDR3 alone, 36 bases in frame from the first base.